This is a list of T cell receptor beta chains from one sample in a study of T cell responses to AZD1222 COVID-19 vaccine. Data came from immunoSEQ multiplex PCR; TCRdb stores just in-frame clones and leaves some out. The sample records roughly 100,000 clones, roughly 89% being singletons. The specimen was peripheral blood, collected 28 days after the second AZD1222 dose. All receptors derive from an adult who received the AZD1222 COVID-19 vaccine. The CDR3 runs from the conserved cysteine through the conserved F or W. A D gene is named only where the DNA matches it firmly. A row's size may be missing; if present it is once, few, many or a size class.

TRBD1	TRBV23-1	TRBJ2-7	.	TGCGCCAGCAGTCAACGGACAGGGGAGTCCTACGAGCAGTACTTC	CASSQRTGESYEQYF
TRBD1	TRBV19	TRBJ1-5	.	TGTGCCAGTAGGACGACAGGGACCAGCAATCAGCCCCAGCATTTT	CASRTTGTSNQPQHF
.	TRBV2	TRBJ2-5	.	TGTGCCAGCAGTGAAGGACTATCACGAGAGACCCAGTACTTC	CASSEGLSRETQYF
.	TRBV18	TRBJ1-1	.	TGTGCCAGCTCACCAGGTGGGGGGAGCACTGAAGCTTTCTTT	CASSPGGGSTEAFF
.	TRBV5-4	TRBJ2-7	.	TGTGCCAGCAGCTTGGTCCCGTCCGGGACCTCCGCCTACGAGCAGTACTTC	CASSLVPSGTSAYEQYF
.	TRBV18	TRBJ2-5	.	TGTGCCAGCTCACCTATATTGACAGCTGATCAAGAGACCCAGTACTTC	CASSPILTADQETQYF
.	TRBV29-1	TRBJ1-2	.	TGCAGCGCTGTTACAAGTGGGCTGGACTATGGCTACACCTTC	CSAVTSGLDYGYTF
.	TRBV30	TRBJ1-2	.	TGTGCCTGGAGCCGGGACGGCGTACGGGGCTACACCTTC	CAWSRDGVRGYTF
TRBD2	TRBV5-1	TRBJ2-1	.	TGCGCCAGCAGCTTGACTACTAGCGGGAGTAATGGGGGAAATGAGCAGTTCTTC	CASSLTTSGSNGGNEQFF
.	TRBV19	TRBJ1-5	once	TGTGCCAGTACCGCCGGCGGGAGTAGCAATCAGCCCCAGCATTTT	CASTAGGSSNQPQHF